This entry features one TCR beta chain sequence. Its antigen remains undetermined. Qualities for individual bases were not recorded, and no much larger clone is one base off. The listed sequencing device is Illumina HiSeq 1500. The public sequencing data were trimmed at Q25 with fastp and processed into clonotypes with MiXCR by TCRdb, which kept only in-frame beta chains. Each CDR3 protein gets just one entry, which takes the most common genes and DNA from the rows behind it. This sample gives 650,000 to 850,000 distinct CDR3 sequences in total; 29% of them show up just once. The ten largest make up around 12% of the sample. The germline V gene (reference sequence) gives CDR1 as SEHNR and CDR2 as FQNEAQ. V is reduced by 11 bases and J by 7 bases, leaving a spacing of 14 bases between them. Reading from cysteine to phenylalanine, the CDR3 counts 12 amino acids. This entry keeps only the CDR3 DNA: 36 bases, framed from base 1.

The sample's treatment or condition label, decoded: in vitro stimulation with specific CMV peptide epitopes to enrich CMV-specific T cells. The sample is drawn from a study of T cell repertoires in cytomegalovirus infection (dated by TCRdb to about 2019). Study-level background: Recently identified HLA-C-restricted CMV epitopes, whose presentation resists viral immunomodulation, were targeted by peptide stimulations together with well-studied HLA-B-restricted epitopes. The HLA type of each donor mattered for the analysis, because public TCR beta signatures pointed to carriage of CMV infection along with the matching HLA type. The investigation overall reported the following: The ex vivo response was dominated by HLA-C-restricted CMV-specific TCR beta clonotypes, which also provided the single most frequent clonotype in two of eight donors. In both this cohort and an independent roughly 350-donor cohort, the cumulative frequency of public TCR beta family members distinguished carriers of CMV infection plus the relevant HLA type.

The chain uses TRBV7-9 and TRBJ2-2; no D gene is confidently identified. The TCR comes from a human donor in good health (CMV status not recorded). Some clones in this sample may be carry-over from other donors' samples. Here the sequenced sample was cultured CD8+ T cells from PBMCs, taken from culture after CMV antigen stimulation. The CDR3 region has the sequence CAPEGLNGELFF. The DNA is as follows: TGTGCCCCGGAAGGGTTAAACGGGGAGCTGTTTTTT.